The subject of this entry is one TCR beta chain. Enrolled during active infection, Seattle patients were then followed longitudinally. Under the authors' procedure: Amplification of reference gene primers was used by the study to estimate nucleated cell counts. Data came from immunoSEQ multiplex PCR; TCRdb stores just in-frame clones and leaves some out. V and J calls and clone size are given by that table; D and trimming were obtained from the DNA. This sample has 250,000 to 350,000 clones; 65% to 85% occur once, and the top ten carry more than 1.1%. These data originate in a study of blood T cell repertoires in COVID-19. Study-level information: Italy, Spain and the United States were the sources of the convalescent and acute COVID-19 samples. From T cells, B-cell-depleted T cells, or PBMCs came the material, which was cDNA or gDNA.

The germline CDR1 and CDR2 sequences are SNHLY and FYNNEI. CDR3 length: 14 amino acids. V dropped 6 bases and J dropped 14; count of bases not matched to a gene: 14. This sequence was found in a human donor with COVID-19, enrolled during active disease. The donor label of this sample is uncertain. The sample taken for sequencing was peripheral blood. The V and J genes are TRBV2 and TRBJ2-3; 10 positions agree with TRBD2. The CDR3 protein is CASRGISGGPVVYF. The CDR3 DNA follows: TGTGCCAGCAGGGGAATTAGCGGGGGGCCTGTGGTGTATTTT.